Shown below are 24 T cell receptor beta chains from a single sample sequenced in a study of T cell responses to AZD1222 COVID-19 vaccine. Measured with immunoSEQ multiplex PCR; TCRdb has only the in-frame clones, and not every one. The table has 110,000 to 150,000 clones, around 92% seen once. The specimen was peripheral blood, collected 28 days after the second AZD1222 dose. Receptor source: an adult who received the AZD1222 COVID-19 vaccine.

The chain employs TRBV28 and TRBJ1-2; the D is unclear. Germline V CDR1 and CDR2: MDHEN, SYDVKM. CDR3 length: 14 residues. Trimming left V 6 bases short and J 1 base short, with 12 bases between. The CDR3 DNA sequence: TGTGCCAGCAGCGAGGGTCCGATTAACTATGGCTACACCTTC. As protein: CASSEGPINYGYTF.

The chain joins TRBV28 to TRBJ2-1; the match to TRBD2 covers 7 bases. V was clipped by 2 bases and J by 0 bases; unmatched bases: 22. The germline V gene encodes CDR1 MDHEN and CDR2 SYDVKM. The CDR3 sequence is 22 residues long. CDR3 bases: TGTGCCAGCAGTTTACCCCCACCCGGGCAGGGAATAGCGGGCGACTCCTACAATGAGCAGTTCTTC. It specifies CASSLPPPGQGIAGDSYNEQFF.

The CDR3 DNA is TGTGCCAGCAGTCTTGCCGGGCGGCGCACCTATGGCTACACCTTC. Its protein product is CASSLAGRRTYGYTF. The chain couples TRBV28 to TRBJ1-2; no firm D call. Per the germline V gene, CDR1 is MDHEN and CDR2 is SYDVKM. The CDR3 consists of 15 residues. V lost 5 bases and J lost 4, with 17 bases in between.

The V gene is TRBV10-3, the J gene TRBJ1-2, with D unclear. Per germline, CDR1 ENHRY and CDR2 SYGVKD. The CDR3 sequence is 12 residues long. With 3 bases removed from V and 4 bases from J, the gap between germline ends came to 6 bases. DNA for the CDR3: TGTGCCATCAGTGAAAAGGGCTATGGCTACACCTTC. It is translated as CAISEKGYGYTF.

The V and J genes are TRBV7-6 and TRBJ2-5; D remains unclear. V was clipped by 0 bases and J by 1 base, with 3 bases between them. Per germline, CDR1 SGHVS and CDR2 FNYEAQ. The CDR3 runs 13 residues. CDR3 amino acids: CASSLAPQETQYF. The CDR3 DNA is TGTGCCAGCAGCTTAGCGCCCCAAGAGACCCAGTACTTC.

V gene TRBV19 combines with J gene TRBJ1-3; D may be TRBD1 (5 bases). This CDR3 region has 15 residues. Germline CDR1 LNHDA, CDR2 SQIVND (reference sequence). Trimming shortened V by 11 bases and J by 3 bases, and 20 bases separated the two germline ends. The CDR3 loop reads CAATETRADGNTIYF. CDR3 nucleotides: TGTGCCGCAACAGAGACCAGGGCGGATGGAAACACCATATATTTT. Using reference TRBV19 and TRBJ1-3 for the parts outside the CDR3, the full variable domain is DGGITQSPKYLFRKEGQNVTLSCEQNLNHDAMYWYRQDPGQGLRLIYYSQIVNDFQKGDIAEGYSVSREKKESFPLTVTSAQKNPTAFYLCAATETRADGNTIYFGEGSWLTVV.

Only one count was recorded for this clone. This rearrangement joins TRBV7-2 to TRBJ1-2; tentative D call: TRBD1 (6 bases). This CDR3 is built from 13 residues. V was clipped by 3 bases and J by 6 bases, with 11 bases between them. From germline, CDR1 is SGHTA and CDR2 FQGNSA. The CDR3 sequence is CASSFGTMDGYTF. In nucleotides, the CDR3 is TGTGCCAGCAGCTTTGGGACAATGGATGGCTACACCTTC.

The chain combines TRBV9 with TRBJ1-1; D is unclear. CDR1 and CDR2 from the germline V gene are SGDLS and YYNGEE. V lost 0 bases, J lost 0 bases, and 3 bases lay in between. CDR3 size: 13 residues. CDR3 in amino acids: CASSVELNTEAFF. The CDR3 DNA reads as TGTGCCAGCAGCGTAGAACTGAACACTGAAGCTTTCTTT.

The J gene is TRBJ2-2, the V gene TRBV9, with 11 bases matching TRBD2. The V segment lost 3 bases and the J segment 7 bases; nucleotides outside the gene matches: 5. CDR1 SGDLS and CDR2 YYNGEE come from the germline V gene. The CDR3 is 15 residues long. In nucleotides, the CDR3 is TGTGCCAGCAGCGAAGGTAGCGGGAGGGGCGGGGAGCTGTTTTTT. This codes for CASSEGSGRGGELFF.

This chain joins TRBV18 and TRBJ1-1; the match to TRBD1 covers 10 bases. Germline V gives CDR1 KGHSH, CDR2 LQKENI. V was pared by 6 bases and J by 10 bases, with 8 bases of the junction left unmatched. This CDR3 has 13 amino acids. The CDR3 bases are TGTGCCAGCTCTCCCCGGGACAGGGGTGCAGCTTTCTTT. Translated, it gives CASSPRDRGAAFF.

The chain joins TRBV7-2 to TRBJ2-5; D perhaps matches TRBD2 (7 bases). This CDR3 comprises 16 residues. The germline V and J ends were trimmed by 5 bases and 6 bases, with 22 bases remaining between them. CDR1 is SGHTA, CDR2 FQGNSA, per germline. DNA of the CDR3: TGTGCCAGCAGCATACGGGGGGCAGGGGCTTCGAAGACCCAGTACTTC. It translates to CASSIRGAGASKTQYF.

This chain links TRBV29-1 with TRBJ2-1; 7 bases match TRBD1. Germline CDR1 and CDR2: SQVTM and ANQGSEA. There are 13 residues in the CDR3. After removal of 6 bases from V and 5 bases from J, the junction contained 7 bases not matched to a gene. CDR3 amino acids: CSVDRDWDNEQFF. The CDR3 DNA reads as TGCAGCGTCGACAGGGATTGGGACAATGAGCAGTTCTTC.

CDR3 DNA: TGTGCCAGCAGCCACGGTAGCACAGATACGCAGTATTTT. Residues: CASSHGSTDTQYF. The rearrangement joins TRBV7-2 to TRBJ2-3; D not certain. The CDR3 length is 13 residues. V was cut by 5 bases and J by 0 bases, with 6 bases left in between. Germline V gene sequence: CDR1 SGHTA, CDR2 FQGNSA.

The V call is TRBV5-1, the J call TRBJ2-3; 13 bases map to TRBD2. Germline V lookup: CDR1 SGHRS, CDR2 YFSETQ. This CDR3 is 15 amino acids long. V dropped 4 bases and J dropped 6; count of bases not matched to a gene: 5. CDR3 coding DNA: TGCGCCAGCAGCATAGGGACTAGCGGGACGGATACGCAGTATTTT. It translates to CASSIGTSGTDTQYF.

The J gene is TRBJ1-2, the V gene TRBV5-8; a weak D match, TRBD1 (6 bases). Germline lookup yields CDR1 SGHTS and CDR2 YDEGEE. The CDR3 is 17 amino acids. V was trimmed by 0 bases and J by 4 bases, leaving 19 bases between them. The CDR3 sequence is CASSLGATGGRVYGYTF. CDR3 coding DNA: TGTGCCAGCAGCTTGGGGGCGACAGGCGGTCGTGTCTATGGCTACACCTTC. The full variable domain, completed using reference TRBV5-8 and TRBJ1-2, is EAGVTQSPTHLIKTRGQQATLRCSPISGHTSVYWYQQALGLGLQFLLWYDEGEERNRGNFPPRFSGRQFPNYSSELNVNALELEDSALYLCASSLGATGGRVYGYTFGSGTRLTVV.

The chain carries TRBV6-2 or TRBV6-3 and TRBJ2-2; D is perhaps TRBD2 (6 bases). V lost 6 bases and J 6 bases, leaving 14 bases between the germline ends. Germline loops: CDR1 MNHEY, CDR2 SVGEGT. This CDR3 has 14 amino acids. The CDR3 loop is CASSTTSFSGELFF. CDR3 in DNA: TGTGCCAGCAGCACGACTAGTTTTTCCGGGGAGCTGTTTTTT.

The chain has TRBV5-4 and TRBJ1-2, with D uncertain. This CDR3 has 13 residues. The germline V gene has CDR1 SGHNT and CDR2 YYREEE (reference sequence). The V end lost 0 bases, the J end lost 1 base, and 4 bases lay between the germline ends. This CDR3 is CASSLGVNYGYTF. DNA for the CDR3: TGTGCCAGCAGCTTGGGGGTTAACTATGGCTACACCTTC.

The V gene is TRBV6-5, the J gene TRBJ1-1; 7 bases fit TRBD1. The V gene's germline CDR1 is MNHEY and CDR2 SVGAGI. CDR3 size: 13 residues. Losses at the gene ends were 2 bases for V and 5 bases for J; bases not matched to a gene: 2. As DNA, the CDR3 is TGTGCCAGCAGTTACACCAGGGGGACTGAAGCTTTCTTT. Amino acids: CASSYTRGTEAFF.

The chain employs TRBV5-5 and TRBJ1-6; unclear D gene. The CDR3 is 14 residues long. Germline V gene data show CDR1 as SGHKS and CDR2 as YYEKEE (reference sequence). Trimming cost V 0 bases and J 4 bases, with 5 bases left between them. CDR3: CASSLDSYNSPLHF. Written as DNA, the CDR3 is TGTGCCAGCAGCTTGGACAGTTATAATTCACCCCTCCACTTT.

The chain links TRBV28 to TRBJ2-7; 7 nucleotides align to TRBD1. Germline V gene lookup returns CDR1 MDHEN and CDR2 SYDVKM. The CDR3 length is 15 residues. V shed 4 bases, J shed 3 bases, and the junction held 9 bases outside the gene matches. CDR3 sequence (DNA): TGTGCCAGCAGTTCCCCGAGGGGGCCTCTCTACGAGCAGTACTTC. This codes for CASSSPRGPLYEQYF. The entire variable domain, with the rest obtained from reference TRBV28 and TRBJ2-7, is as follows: DVKVTQSSRYLVKRTGEKVFLECVQDMDHENMFWYRQDPGLGLRLIYFSYDVKMKEKGDIPEGYSVSREKKERFSLILESASTNQTSMYLCASSSPRGPLYEQYFGPGTRLTVT.

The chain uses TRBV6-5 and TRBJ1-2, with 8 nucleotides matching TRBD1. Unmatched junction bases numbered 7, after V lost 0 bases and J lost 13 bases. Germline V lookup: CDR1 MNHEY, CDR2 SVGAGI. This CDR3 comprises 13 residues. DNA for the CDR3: TGTGCCAGCAGTTACTCGCAGGGGGCGTATGGCACCTTC. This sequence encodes CASSYSQGAYGTF.

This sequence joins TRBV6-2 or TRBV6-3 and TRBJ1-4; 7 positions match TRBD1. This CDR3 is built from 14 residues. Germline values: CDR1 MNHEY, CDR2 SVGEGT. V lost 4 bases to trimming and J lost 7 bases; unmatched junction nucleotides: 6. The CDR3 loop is CASSSRGRGEKLFF. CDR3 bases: TGTGCCAGCAGTTCCAGGGGGAGAGGTGAAAAACTGTTTTTT.

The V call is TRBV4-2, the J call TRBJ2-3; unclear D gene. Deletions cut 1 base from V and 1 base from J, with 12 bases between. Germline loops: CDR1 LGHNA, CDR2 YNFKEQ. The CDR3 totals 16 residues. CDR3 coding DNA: TGTGCCAGCAGCCAAGGCGCCGCGTCGGGCACAGATACGCAGTATTTT. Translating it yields CASSQGAASGTDTQYF.

Here the CDR3 DNA reads TGTGCCAGCAGTTTACACAGCGGACGTTCACCCCTCCACTTT. Amino acids: CASSLHSGRSPLHF. The chain uses TRBV28 and TRBJ1-6; no reliable D call. The V gene's germline CDR1 is MDHEN and CDR2 SYDVKM. CDR3 size: 14 residues. Trimming shortened V by 2 bases and J by 9 bases, and 11 bases separated the two germline ends.